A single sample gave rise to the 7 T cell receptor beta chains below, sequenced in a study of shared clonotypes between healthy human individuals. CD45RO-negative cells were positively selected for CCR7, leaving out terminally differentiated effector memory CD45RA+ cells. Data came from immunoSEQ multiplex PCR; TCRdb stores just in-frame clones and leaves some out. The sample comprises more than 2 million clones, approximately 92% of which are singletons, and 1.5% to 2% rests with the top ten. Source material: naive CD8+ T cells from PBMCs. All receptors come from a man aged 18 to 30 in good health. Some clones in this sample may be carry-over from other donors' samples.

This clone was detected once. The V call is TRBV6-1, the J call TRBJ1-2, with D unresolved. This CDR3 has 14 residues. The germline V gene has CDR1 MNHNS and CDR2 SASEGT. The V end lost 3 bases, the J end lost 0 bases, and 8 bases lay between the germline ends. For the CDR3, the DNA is TGTGCCAGCAGTGACCCCACTGCTAACTATGGCTACACCTTC. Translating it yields CASSDPTANYGYTF.

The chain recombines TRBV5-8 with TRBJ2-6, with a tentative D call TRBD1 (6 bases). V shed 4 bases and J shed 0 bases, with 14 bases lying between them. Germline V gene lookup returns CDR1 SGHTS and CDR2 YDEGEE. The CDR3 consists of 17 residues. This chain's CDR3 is CASSAEPRGSGANVLTF. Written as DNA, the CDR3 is TGTGCCAGCAGCGCGGAGCCCAGGGGCTCTGGGGCCAACGTCCTGACTTTC.

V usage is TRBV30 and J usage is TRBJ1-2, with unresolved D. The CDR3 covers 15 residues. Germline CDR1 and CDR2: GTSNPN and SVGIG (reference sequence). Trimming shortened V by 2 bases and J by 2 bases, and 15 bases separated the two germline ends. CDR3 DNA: TGTGCCTGGAGTACACCGGAACACCGGAACTATGGCTACACCTTC. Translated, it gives CAWSTPEHRNYGYTF.

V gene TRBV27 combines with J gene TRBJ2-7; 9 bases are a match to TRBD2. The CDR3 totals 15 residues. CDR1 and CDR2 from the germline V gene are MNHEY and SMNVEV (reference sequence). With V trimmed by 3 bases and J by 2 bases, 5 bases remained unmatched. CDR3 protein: CASSLASGNPYEQYF. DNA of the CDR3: TGTGCCAGCAGTTTGGCTAGCGGGAACCCCTACGAGCAGTACTTC.

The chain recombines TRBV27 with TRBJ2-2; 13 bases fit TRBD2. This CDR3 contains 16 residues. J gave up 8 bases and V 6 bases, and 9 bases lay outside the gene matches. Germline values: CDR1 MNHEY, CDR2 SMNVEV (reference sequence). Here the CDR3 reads CASRELAGGPNGELFF. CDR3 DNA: TGTGCCAGCAGGGAACTAGCGGGAGGGCCGAATGGGGAGCTGTTTTTT.

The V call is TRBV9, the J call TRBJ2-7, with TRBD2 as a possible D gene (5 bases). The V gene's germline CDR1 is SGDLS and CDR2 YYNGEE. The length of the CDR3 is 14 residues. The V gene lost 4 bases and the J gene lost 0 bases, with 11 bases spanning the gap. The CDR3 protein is CASSPEGFSYEQYF. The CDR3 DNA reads TGTGCCAGCAGCCCAGAGGGATTCTCCTACGAGCAGTACTTC.

The CDR3 is CASSPRRIGTSGSYDTQYF. CDR3 nucleotide sequence: TGTGCCAGCAGCCCTCGCCGAATTGGGACTAGCGGGAGCTACGATACGCAGTATTTT. This sequence joins TRBV7-2 and TRBJ2-3, with 14 bases fitting TRBD2. Trimming removed 5 bases from V and 6 bases from J; junction bases left unmatched: 16. The CDR3 is 19 amino acids. Germline CDR1 SGHTA, CDR2 FQGNSA.